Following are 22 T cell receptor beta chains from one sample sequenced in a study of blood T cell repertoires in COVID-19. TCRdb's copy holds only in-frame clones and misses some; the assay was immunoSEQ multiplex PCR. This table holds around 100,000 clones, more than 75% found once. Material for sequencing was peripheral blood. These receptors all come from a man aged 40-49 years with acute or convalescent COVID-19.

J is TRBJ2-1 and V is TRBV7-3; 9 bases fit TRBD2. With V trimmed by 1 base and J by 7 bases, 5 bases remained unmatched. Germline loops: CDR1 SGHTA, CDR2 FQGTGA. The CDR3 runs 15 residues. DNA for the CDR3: TGTGCCAGCAGCTTAAGGCCTAGCGGGGTAAATGAGCAGTTCTTC. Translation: CASSLRPSGVNEQFF.

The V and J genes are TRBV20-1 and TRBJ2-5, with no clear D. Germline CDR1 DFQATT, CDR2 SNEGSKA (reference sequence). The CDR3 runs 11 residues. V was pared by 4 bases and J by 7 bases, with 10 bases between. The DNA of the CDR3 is TGCAGTGCTAAGTCTGGAGTGACCCAGTACTTC. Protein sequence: CSAKSGVTQYF.

For the CDR3, the DNA is TGTGCCAGCAGCGGACAGGGCATCTCTGGAAACACCATATATTTT. It encodes CASSGQGISGNTIYF. The chain uses TRBV2 and TRBJ1-3; 8 bases line up with TRBD1. Germline assignment: CDR1 SNHLY and CDR2 FYNNEI. J gave up 0 bases and V 6 bases, and 4 bases lay outside the gene matches. This CDR3 comprises 15 residues. The full variable domain, its missing parts supplied by reference TRBV2 and TRBJ1-3, is EPEVTQTPSHQVTQMGQEVILRCVPISNHLYFYWYRQILGQKVEFLVSFYNNEISEKSEIFDDQFSVERPDGSNFTLKIRSTKLEDSAMYFCASSGQGISGNTIYFGEGSWLTVV.

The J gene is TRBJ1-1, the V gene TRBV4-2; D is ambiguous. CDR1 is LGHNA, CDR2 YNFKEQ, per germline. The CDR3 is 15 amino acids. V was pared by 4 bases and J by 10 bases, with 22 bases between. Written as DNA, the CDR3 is TGTGCCAGCAGCCGGTCCCTGGTTGACTCTTCGGTAGCTTTCTTT. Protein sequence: CASSRSLVDSSVAFF.

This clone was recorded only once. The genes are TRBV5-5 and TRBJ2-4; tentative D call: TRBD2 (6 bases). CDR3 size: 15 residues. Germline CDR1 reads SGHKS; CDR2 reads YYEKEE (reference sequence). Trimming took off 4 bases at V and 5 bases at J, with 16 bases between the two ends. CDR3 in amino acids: CASSPRGGSQNIQYF. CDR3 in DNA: TGTGCCAGCAGCCCGCGGGGCGGGTCCCAAAACATTCAGTACTTC.

CDR3 loop: CASSSRDRGLAGGETQYF. DNA of the CDR3: TGTGCCAGCAGTTCCCGGGACAGGGGACTAGCGGGGGGAGAGACCCAGTACTTC. This sequence joins TRBV27 and TRBJ2-5; 15 nucleotides align to TRBD2. Germline V gene lookup returns CDR1 MNHEY and CDR2 SMNVEV (reference sequence). J was trimmed by 4 bases and V by 4 bases; bases with no gene match: 10. The CDR3 length is 18 residues.

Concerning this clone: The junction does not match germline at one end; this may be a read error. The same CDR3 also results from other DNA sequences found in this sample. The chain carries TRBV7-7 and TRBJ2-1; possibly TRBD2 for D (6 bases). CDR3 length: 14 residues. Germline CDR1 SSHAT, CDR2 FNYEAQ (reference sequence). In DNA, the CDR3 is TGTGCTAGCAGCTTGAGCGGAGGGGCATTAGAGCAGTTCTTC. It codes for CASSLSGGALEQFF.

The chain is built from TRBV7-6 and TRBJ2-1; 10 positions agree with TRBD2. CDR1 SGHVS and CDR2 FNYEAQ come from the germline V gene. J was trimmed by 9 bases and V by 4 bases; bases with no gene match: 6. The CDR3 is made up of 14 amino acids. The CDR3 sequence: CASSSSGRALEQFF. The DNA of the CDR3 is TGTGCCAGCAGCTCGAGCGGGAGGGCCCTTGAGCAGTTCTTC.

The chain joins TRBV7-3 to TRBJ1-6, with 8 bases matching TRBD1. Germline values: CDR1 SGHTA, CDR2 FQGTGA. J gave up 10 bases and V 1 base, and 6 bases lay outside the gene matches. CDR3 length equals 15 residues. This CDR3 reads CASSLMGRGQSPLHF. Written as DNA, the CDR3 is TGTGCCAGCAGCTTAATGGGCAGGGGGCAGTCACCCCTCCACTTT.

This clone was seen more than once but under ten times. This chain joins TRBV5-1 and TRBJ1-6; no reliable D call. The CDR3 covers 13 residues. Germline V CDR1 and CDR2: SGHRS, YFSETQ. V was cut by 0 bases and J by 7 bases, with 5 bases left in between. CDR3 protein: CASSLGQNSPLHF. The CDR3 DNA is TGCGCCAGCAGCTTGGGACAAAATTCACCCCTCCACTTT.

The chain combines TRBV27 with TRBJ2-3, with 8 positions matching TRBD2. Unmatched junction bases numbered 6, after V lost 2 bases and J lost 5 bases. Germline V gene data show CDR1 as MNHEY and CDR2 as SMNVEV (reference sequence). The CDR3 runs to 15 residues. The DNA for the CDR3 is TGTGCCAGCAGTTTACCTGCGAGCGGGAGAGATACGCAGTATTTT. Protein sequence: CASSLPASGRDTQYF.

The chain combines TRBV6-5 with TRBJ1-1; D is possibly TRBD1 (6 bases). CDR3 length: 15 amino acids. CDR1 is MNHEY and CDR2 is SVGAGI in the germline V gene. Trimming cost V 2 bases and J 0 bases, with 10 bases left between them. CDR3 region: CASSYGGKVNTEAFF. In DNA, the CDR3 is TGTGCCAGCAGTTACGGGGGCAAGGTGAACACTGAAGCTTTCTTT.

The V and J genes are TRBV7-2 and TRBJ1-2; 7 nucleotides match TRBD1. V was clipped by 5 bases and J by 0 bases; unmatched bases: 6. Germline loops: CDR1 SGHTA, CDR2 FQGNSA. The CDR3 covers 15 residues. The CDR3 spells CASSPRTGTNYGYTF. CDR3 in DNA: TGTGCCAGCAGCCCCCGGACAGGCACTAACTATGGCTACACCTTC.

The CDR3 nucleotides read TGTGCCAGCAGCTTTTCAGGGGCTGGCACTGAAGCTTTCTTT. Amino acids: CASSFSGAGTEAFF. The chain recombines TRBV7-9 with TRBJ1-1; TRBD1 might be the D (6 bases). CDR3 length: 14 residues. V dropped 3 bases and J dropped 4 bases, with 12 bases sitting between them. Germline V lookup: CDR1 SEHNR, CDR2 FQNEAQ (reference sequence). Full variable domain (rest looked up from reference TRBV7-9 and TRBJ1-1): DTGVSQNPRHKITKRGQNVTFRCDPISEHNRLYWYRQTLGQGPEFLTYFQNEAQLEKSRLLSDRFSAERPKGSFSTLEIQRTEQGDSAMYLCASSFSGAGTEAFFGQGTRLTVV.

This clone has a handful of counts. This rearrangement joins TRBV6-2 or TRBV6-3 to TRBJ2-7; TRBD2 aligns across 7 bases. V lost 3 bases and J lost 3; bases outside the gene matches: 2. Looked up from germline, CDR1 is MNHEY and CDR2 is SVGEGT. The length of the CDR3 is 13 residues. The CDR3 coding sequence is TGTGCCAGCAGTTATGGGACTAACTACGAGCAGTACTTC. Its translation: CASSYGTNYEQYF.

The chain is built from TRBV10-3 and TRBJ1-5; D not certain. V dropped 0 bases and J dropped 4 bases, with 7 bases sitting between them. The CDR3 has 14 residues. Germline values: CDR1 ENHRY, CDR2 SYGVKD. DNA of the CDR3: TGTGCCATCAGTGAGTCGAAGCGTAATCAGCCCCAGCATTTT. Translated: CAISESKRNQPQHF.

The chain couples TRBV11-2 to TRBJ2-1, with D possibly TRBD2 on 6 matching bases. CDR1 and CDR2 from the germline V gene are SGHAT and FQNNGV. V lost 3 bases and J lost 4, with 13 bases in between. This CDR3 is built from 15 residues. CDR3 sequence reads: CASSLSLGGYNEQFF. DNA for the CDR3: TGTGCCAGCAGCTTGAGTCTTGGAGGGTACAATGAGCAGTTCTTC.

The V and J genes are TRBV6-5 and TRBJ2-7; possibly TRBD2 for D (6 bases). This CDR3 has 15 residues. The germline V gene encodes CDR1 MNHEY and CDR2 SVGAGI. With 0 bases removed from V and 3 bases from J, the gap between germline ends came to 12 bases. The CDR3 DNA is TGTGCCAGCAGTTACTCGACTAGGGTCCGCTACGAGCAGTACTTC. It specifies CASSYSTRVRYEQYF.

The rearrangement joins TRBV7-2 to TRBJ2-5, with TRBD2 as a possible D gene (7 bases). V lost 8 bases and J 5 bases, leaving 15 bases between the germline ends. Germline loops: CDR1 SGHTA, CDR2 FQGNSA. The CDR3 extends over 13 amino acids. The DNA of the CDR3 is TGTGCCAGCGAGGGCGGGGGCCGGGAGACCCAGTACTTC. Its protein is CASEGGGRETQYF. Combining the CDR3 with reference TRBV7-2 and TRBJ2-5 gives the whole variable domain GAGVSQSPSNKVTEKGKDVELRCDPISGHTALYWYRQSLGQGLEFLIYFQGNSAPDKSGLPSDRFSAERTGGSVSTLTIQRTQQEDSAVYLCASEGGGRETQYFGPGTRLLVL.

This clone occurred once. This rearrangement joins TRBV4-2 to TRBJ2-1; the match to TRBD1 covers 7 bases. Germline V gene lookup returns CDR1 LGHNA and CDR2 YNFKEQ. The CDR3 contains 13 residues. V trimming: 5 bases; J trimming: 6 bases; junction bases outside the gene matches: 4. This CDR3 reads CASSTRTGNEQFF. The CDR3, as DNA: TGTGCCAGCAGCACCCGGACAGGCAATGAGCAGTTCTTC.

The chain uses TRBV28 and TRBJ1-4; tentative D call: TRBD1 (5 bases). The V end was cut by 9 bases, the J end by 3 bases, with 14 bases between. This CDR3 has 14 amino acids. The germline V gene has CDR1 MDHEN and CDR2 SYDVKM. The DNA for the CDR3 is TGTGCCAGGACAATGATAGGGGCTAATGAAAAACTGTTTTTT. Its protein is CARTMIGANEKLFF.

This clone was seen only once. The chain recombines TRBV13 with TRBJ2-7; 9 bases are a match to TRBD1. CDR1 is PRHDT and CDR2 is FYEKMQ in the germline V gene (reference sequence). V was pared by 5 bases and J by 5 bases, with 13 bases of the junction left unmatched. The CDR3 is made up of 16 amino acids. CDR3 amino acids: CASSEPPGQGVHEQYF. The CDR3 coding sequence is TGTGCCAGCAGCGAGCCCCCGGGACAGGGTGTCCACGAGCAGTACTTC.